The subject of this entry is one T cell receptor (beta chain). Its cognate antigen is unknown. Germline V CDR1 and CDR2: SEHNR, FQNEAQ (reference sequence). V was trimmed by 5 bases and J by 4 bases, leaving 14 bases between them. The CDR3 covers 15 residues. The data derive from a study of T cell responses to AZD1222 COVID-19 vaccine. Study-level background: Pooled together were second doses at about 4 or about 12 weeks.

Generated by immunoSEQ multiplex PCR, the TCRdb table keeps only in-frame clones and is missing some. The profile shows about 150,000 clones, over 90% of them singletons. Study-level findings and limits: Clonal diversity was possibly underestimated; the donors were predominantly white British and more often female.

This receptor was identified in an adult in good health. This chain links TRBV7-9 with TRBJ2-2, with a possible D match to TRBD2 (5 bases). The source was peripheral blood, collected on day 0 of AZD1222 vaccination. The CDR3 DNA is TGTGCCAGCAGCCGTTTTTCGGGGAGCACCGGGGAGCTGTTTTTT. This gives the protein CASSRFSGSTGELFF.